The clone carrying this TCR beta chain has just a few counts. Its matching antigen is unknown. This entry comes from a study of T cell clones after liver transplantation. Overall study: Post-transplant blood was tracked for graft-donor-reactive T cell clones identified in a pre-transplant mixed lymphocyte reaction. Until 12-24 months post-transplant, subjects got standard immunosuppression and no induction. Findings and limits, study-wide: Graft donor-reactive T cells possibly entered the graft instead of undergoing deletion.

V shed 6 bases, J shed 2 bases, and the junction held 8 bases outside the gene matches. Germline V lookup: CDR1 SQVTM, CDR2 ANQGSEA. The CDR3 has 15 residues. Unstimulated PBMCs were sorted into CD3+CD4+ and CD3+CD8+ populations. Some clones are missing from TCRdb's copy, which holds only in-frame ones; the method was immunoSEQ multiplex PCR. The sample consists of 68,000 or so clones, roughly 80% of them appearing once. Sequencing used CD4+ T cells from blood, obtained before liver transplant. V gene TRBV29-1 combines with J gene TRBJ1-1; the match to TRBD1 covers 11 bases. This sequence was found in a human donor who received a liver transplant. CDR3 sequence reads: CSVAGDRGINTEAFF. DNA of the CDR3: TGCAGCGTGGCGGGGGACAGGGGGATTAACACTGAAGCTTTCTTT.